The source of this T cell receptor beta chain is a study of cytomegalovirus exposure and HLA in healthy donors. Donors in the study were healthy people who gave bone marrow. Per the germline V gene, CDR1 is WNHNN and CDR2 is SYGVQD (reference sequence). This CDR3 region has 14 residues. V lost 3 bases, J lost 8 bases, and 13 bases lay in between. With 60 Vbeta and 13 Jbeta primers, the PCR was carried out. The repertoire was sequenced with immunoSEQ multiplex PCR; TCRdb's copy has only in-frame clones and lacks some. The profile shows roughly 250,000 clones, about four fifths of them singletons. The table lists this clone with a few counts. Its antigen is unknown. Overall study results and limits: Donors were assumed by presence/absence analyses to have roughly uniform sequencing depth.

The receptor's source is a girl aged 2 to 9 in good health and CMV-seronegative. Specimen: PBMCs. The gene calls are TRBV10-1 and TRBJ1-4, with D tentatively TRBD1 (6 bases). CDR3 protein: CASSDWGRDEKLFF. The CDR3 DNA reads TGCGCCAGCAGTGATTGGGGGCGAGACGAAAAACTGTTTTTT.